Included here is one T cell receptor (beta chain) sequence, with context. This sample stems from a study of blood T cell repertoires in COVID-19. About the study: Sites in the United States, Italy and Spain provided acute and convalescent COVID-19 samples.

Germline loops: CDR1 WSHSY, CDR2 SAAADI. V gave up 6 bases and J gave up 4 bases; unmatched junction bases: 2. CDR3 length: 13 amino acids. In the source study's methods: Scientists estimated how many nucleated cells there were by amplifying reference gene primers. TCRdb's table, derived via immunoSEQ multiplex PCR, lists solely in-frame clones and lacks some. V and J calls and clone size are copied from that table; D and trimming were computed from the DNA. Of 150,000 to 200,000 clones in the sample, around 80% are singletons; the top ten hold roughly 8.3%. Sequences were obtained from peripheral blood. V usage is TRBV10-2 and J usage is TRBJ1-1; 10 bases are shared with TRBD1. This TCR was sampled from a man in his sixties with acute or convalescent COVID-19. The chain's CDR3 is CASRRDRGTEAFF. The CDR3 DNA sequence: TGCGCCAGCAGGAGGGACAGGGGCACTGAAGCTTTCTTT.